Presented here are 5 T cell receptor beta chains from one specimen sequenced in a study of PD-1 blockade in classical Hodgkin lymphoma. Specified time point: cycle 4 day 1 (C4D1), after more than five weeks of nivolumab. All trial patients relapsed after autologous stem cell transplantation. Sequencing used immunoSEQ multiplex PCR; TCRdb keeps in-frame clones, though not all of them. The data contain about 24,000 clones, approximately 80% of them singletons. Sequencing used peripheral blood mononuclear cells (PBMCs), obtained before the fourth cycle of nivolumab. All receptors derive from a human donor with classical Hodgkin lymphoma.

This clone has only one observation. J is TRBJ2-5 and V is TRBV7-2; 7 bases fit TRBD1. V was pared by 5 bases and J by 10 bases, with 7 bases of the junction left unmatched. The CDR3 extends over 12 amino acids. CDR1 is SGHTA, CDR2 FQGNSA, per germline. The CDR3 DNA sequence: TGTGCCAGCAGCACACAGGGGAGAGACCAGTACTTC. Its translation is CASSTQGRDQYF.

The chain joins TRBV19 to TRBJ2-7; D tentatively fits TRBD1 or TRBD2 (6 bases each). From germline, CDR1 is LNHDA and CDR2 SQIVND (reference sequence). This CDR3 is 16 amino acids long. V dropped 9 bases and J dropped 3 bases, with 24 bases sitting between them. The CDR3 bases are TGTGCCAGCCGCACACCCACAGACGGGGGCAGCTACGAGCAGTACTTC. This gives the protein CASRTPTDGGSYEQYF.

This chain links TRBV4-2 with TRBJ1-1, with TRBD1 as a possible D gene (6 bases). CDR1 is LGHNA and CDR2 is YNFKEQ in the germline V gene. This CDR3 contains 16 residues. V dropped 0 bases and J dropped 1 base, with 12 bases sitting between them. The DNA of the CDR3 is TGTGCCAGCAGCCAAGATTGGGGGGCAGAGAACACTGAAGCTTTCTTT. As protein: CASSQDWGAENTEAFF.

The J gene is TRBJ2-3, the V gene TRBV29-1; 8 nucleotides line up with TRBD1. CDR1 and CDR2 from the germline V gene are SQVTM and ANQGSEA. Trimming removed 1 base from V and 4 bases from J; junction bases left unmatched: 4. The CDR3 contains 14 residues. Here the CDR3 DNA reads TGCAGCGTTGAAGTCGGACAGGGAGCAGATACGCAGTATTTT. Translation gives CSVEVGQGADTQYF.

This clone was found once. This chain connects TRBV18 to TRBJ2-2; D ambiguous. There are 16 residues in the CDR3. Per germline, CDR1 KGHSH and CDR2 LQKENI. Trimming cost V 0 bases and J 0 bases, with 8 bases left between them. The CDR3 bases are TGTGCCAGCTCACCACCCAATGTAGCGAACACCGGGGAGCTGTTTTTT. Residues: CASSPPNVANTGELFF.